This T cell receptor beta chain was captured in a study of T cells expressing NK-cell markers. CDR3 size: 15 residues. CDR1 is ENHRY and CDR2 is SYGVKD in the germline V gene. TCRdb reanalyzed the 5' RACE reads, giving one entry per CDR3 protein sequence and no DNA. The listing records 200,000 to 300,000 distinct CDR3 sequences. The rearrangement uses TRBV10-3 and TRBJ2-5; with no DNA, the TCRdb D assignment of TRBD2 cannot be verified. The TCR was taken from a man younger than 35 in good health. The specimen was blood T cells: a sorted CD56 or NKG2C T cell subset, CD4+ or CD8+ T cells, or bulk PBMC T cells (not recorded which). CDR3 protein: CAISGTSGMRETQYF.